This TCR beta chain derives from a study of T cell repertoires in cytomegalovirus infection. Across the study: Selected CMV epitopes included recently identified HLA-C-restricted ones as well as well-studied HLA-B-restricted ones. Public TCR beta signatures provided an indication of both CMV infection and a matching HLA type. Points from the study as a whole: Cumulated frequencies of public TCR beta families served to identify carriers of CMV plus the relevant HLA. HLA-C-restricted CMV clonotypes gave the most frequent clonotype in two of eight donors.

As regards this clonotype: The antigen remains unidentified.

TCRdb re-derived calls from the reads in MiXCR, one entry per CDR3 protein. The table has about 58,000 distinct CDR3 sequences, around 18% seen once. The CDR3 has 11 residues. Germline CDR1 reads LNHDA; CDR2 reads SQIVND (reference sequence). V was shortened by 5 bases and J by 7 bases, with 9 bases between the two germline ends. The specimen was CD8+ T cells from cultured PBMCs, collected from culture after CMV antigen stimulation. The rearrangement joins TRBV19 to TRBJ2-7; D remains ambiguous. This TCR came from a human donor in good health (CMV status not recorded). Some clones in this sample may be carry-over from other donors' samples. This CDR3 is CASSGGFEQYF. The CDR3 DNA follows: TGTGCCAGTAGTGGTGGATTTGAGCAGTACTTC. Variable domain in full (rest from reference TRBV19 and TRBJ2-7): DGGITQSPKYLFRKEGQNVTLSCEQNLNHDAMYWYRQDPGQGLRLIYYSQIVNDFQKGDIAEGYSVSREKKESFPLTVTSAQKNPTAFYLCASSGGFEQYFGPGTRLTVT.